What follows describes a single T cell receptor (beta chain). Its antigen is unidentified. V gave up 5 bases and J gave up 2 bases, with 13 bases separating them. The CDR3 contains 14 residues. The germline V gene encodes CDR1 SGDLS and CDR2 YYNGEE. This sample was included in a study of cytomegalovirus exposure and HLA in healthy donors. The table came from immunoSEQ multiplex PCR; TCRdb's copy has only in-frame clones and leaves some out. This sample has over 85,000 clones, with more than 75% found just once. Whole-study findings and limits: Confirmation was obtained in vitro that a few CMV-associated chains are specific for CMV antigens. The authors listed some 160 TCR beta chains as cytomegalovirus-associated.

The donors formed part of the approximately 120-subject validation cohort, distinct from the roughly 730-subject first cohort. The chain employs TRBV9 and TRBJ1-1; perhaps TRBD1 as D (6 bases). The sequenced sample consisted of PBMCs. This receptor was obtained from a woman under 40 in good health and CMV-seropositive. This chain's CDR3 is CASSAQGLNTEAFF. For the CDR3, the DNA is TGTGCCAGCAGTGCGCAGGGGCTTAACACTGAAGCTTTCTTT.